Listed here are 21 T cell receptor beta chains from one sample, sequenced in a study of long-term antiretroviral therapy in people with HIV. The immunoSEQ assay was v3.0, run at survey level. Clones were sequenced by immunoSEQ multiplex PCR, and TCRdb holds only the in-frame ones, with some missing. The repertoire holds tens of thousands of clones, 93% seen once, with 9.2% in the top ten. The material sequenced was unsorted PBMCs, taken 7.6 years after starting antiretroviral therapy. Every receptor here comes from a woman aged 40 to 55 with HIV.

The V gene is TRBV6-5, the J gene TRBJ2-7; maybe TRBD1 (6 bases). From germline, CDR1 is MNHEY and CDR2 SVGAGI. The ends were cut back, 4 bases at V and 2 bases at J, with 15 bases in the middle. The CDR3 is 15 amino acids. CDR3 bases: TGTGCCAGCAGTTTAACAGGGTTTGGCGCCTACGAGCAGTACTTC. This gives the protein CASSLTGFGAYEQYF.

In DNA, the CDR3 is TGCGCCAGCAGCTTGGTCCCGGTTAGCACAGATACGCAGTATTTT. This encodes CASSLVPVSTDTQYF. The V and J genes are TRBV5-1 and TRBJ2-3; D remains ambiguous. Trimming took 0 bases from V and 0 from J, leaving 8 bases between them. The CDR3 is 15 amino acids. Per the germline V gene, CDR1 is SGHRS and CDR2 is YFSETQ.

This clone was seen only once. The V and J genes are TRBV6-4 and TRBJ1-1; 8 positions match TRBD1. CDR3 length equals 14 residues. Germline assignment: CDR1 MRHNA and CDR2 SNTAGT. Trimming removed 0 bases from V and 4 bases from J; junction bases left unmatched: 1. The CDR3 region is CASSDSDRATEAFF. CDR3 in DNA: TGTGCCAGCAGTGACTCGGACAGGGCCACTGAAGCTTTCTTT.

CDR3 coding DNA: TGTGCCAGCAGCTTAGGCCCGGGAAACTATGGCTACACCTTC. Translating gives CASSLGPGNYGYTF. The chain carries TRBV7-3 and TRBJ1-2; D is undetermined. V dropped 2 bases and J dropped 2 bases, with 9 bases sitting between them. This CDR3 is built from 14 residues. CDR1 is SGHTA, CDR2 FQGTGA, per germline.

The chain is built from TRBV9 and TRBJ2-5; a possible D gene is TRBD2 (6 bases). CDR1 SGDLS and CDR2 YYNGEE come from the germline V gene. The CDR3 length is 14 residues. Trimming removed 3 bases from V and 3 bases from J, with 12 bases in between. The chain's CDR3 is CASSERDLKETQYF. The CDR3 DNA reads as TGTGCCAGCAGCGAGAGGGACTTAAAAGAGACCCAGTACTTC.

V usage is TRBV5-4 and J usage is TRBJ2-1; no reliable D call. Germline assignment: CDR1 SGHNT and CDR2 YYREEE (reference sequence). This CDR3 has 15 residues. V lost 4 bases, J lost 0 bases, and 11 bases lay in between. The CDR3 nucleotides are TGTGCCAGCAGCGATACATCTTTCTCCTACAATGAGCAGTTCTTC. Its protein product is CASSDTSFSYNEQFF.

The V call is TRBV6-5, the J call TRBJ1-6; D gene ambiguous. V dropped 2 bases and J dropped 9 bases, with 8 bases sitting between them. The germline CDR1 and CDR2 sequences are MNHEY and SVGAGI. The CDR3 consists of 13 residues. CDR3 bases: TGTGCCAGCAGTTACGATGGGATTTCACCCCTCCACTTT. It translates to CASSYDGISPLHF.

This chain links TRBV7-2 with TRBJ2-7, with 9 bases matching TRBD2. The CDR3 has 15 residues. The trim removed 5 bases at V and 2 bases at J, leaving 7 bases unmatched. Germline CDR1 and CDR2: SGHTA and FQGNSA. The CDR3 coding sequence is TGTGCCAGCAGCCCCCCGGCGGGGGGGGCCTACGAGCAGTACTTC. Its protein product is CASSPPAGGAYEQYF.

This clone came up a few times. The rearrangement links TRBV6-1 to TRBJ2-2; D not certain. The CDR3 covers 14 residues. The V and J ends lost 6 bases and 2 bases respectively, with 10 bases between them. Germline CDR1 reads MNHNS; CDR2 reads SASEGT. CDR3 sequence: CASRAAFNTGELFF. In DNA, the CDR3 is TGTGCCAGCAGGGCAGCGTTTAACACCGGGGAGCTGTTTTTT.

This clone was observed a handful of times. The rearrangement joins TRBV4-2 to TRBJ1-6; D is possibly TRBD1 (5 bases). The CDR3 covers 15 residues. Germline assignment: CDR1 LGHNA and CDR2 YNFKEQ. The V end was cut by 1 base, the J end by 9 bases, with 13 bases between. The CDR3 DNA reads TGTGCCAGCAGCCAAGGTCAGGGCCTCGGTTCACCCCTCCACTTT. Amino acids: CASSQGQGLGSPLHF.

This rearrangement joins TRBV5-6 to TRBJ2-5; 7 nucleotides agree with TRBD1. CDR1 and CDR2 from the germline V gene are SGHDT and YYEEEE. CDR3 length: 14 amino acids. The V segment lost 3 bases and the J segment 1 base; nucleotides outside the gene matches: 3. CDR3 amino acids: CASSYDRVQETQYF. CDR3 coding DNA: TGTGCCAGCAGCTACGACAGGGTCCAAGAGACCCAGTACTTC.

This clone rates as medium-sized (0.01 to 0.1%). The V and J genes are TRBV19 and TRBJ1-5; D not resolved. Trimming left V 3 bases short and J 7 bases short, with 13 bases between. The germline CDR1 and CDR2 sequences are LNHDA and SQIVND (reference sequence). The CDR3 is 14 residues long. The CDR3 coding sequence is TGTGCCAGTAGTATGATCAGCTTCGACCAGCCCCAGCATTTT. Its protein product is CASSMISFDQPQHF.

The genes are TRBV27 and TRBJ1-6, with TRBD1 matching 8 bases. Unmatched junction bases numbered 9, after V lost 4 bases and J lost 7 bases. Germline V gene sequence: CDR1 MNHEY, CDR2 SMNVEV (reference sequence). This CDR3 has 16 residues. In DNA form, the CDR3 reads TGTGCCAGCAGTTCCCGGGACAGGCGACTAAATTCACCCCTCCACTTT. Its protein is CASSSRDRRLNSPLHF.

The chain carries TRBV6-1 and TRBJ1-1; D is uncertain. CDR1 and CDR2 from the germline V gene are MNHNS and SASEGT. Trimming took off 6 bases at V and 1 base at J, with 6 bases between the two ends. The CDR3 has 12 residues. CDR3 nucleotide sequence: TGTGCCAGCAGCGTGGGGAACACTGAAGCTTTCTTT. Encoded protein: CASSVGNTEAFF.

The chain has TRBV29-1 and TRBJ2-2; TRBD1 aligns across 9 bases. The CDR3 extends over 15 amino acids. Germline assignment: CDR1 SQVTM and CDR2 ANQGSEA. V lost 6 bases, J lost 4 bases, and 9 bases stayed unmatched. CDR3 loop: CSVFTGGTPTGELFF. CDR3 coding DNA: TGCAGCGTATTTACAGGGGGCACTCCCACCGGGGAGCTGTTTTTT.

J is TRBJ1-2 and V is TRBV19, with D maybe TRBD1 (5 bases). Germline V gene data show CDR1 as LNHDA and CDR2 as SQIVND (reference sequence). CDR3 length equals 15 residues. Trimming took 4 bases from V and 4 from J, leaving 16 bases between them. The CDR3 nucleotides are TGTGCCAGTAGTAAGGTTGGAGGGGACGTCTATGGCTACACCTTC. Protein product: CASSKVGGDVYGYTF.

The chain recombines TRBV7-9 with TRBJ2-1, with D possibly matching TRBD1 (6 bases). The CDR3 totals 11 residues. In germline, CDR1 is SEHNR, CDR2 FQNEAQ (reference sequence). Trimming cost V 5 bases and J 12 bases, with 11 bases left between them. CDR3 in amino acids: CASSQQGRQFF. DNA for the CDR3: TGTGCCAGCAGCCAACAGGGAAGGCAGTTCTTC.

The chain uses TRBV19 and TRBJ1-6, with TRBD1 matching 8 bases. This CDR3 has 17 residues. V gave up 6 bases and J gave up 3 bases; unmatched junction bases: 10. In germline, CDR1 is LNHDA, CDR2 SQIVND (reference sequence). The DNA for the CDR3 is TGTGCCAGTAGGGCTCTGGGACAGGTCTTCTATAATTCACCCCTCCACTTT. As protein: CASRALGQVFYNSPLHF.

The chain combines TRBV5-6 with TRBJ2-7; a possible D gene is TRBD1 (7 bases). Germline values: CDR1 SGHDT, CDR2 YYEEEE. Trimming took off 2 bases at V and 2 bases at J, with 14 bases between the two ends. The CDR3 sequence is 15 residues long. The chain's CDR3 is CASSFSPGGTYEQYF. In DNA form, the CDR3 reads TGTGCCAGCAGCTTCTCTCCAGGGGGGACCTACGAGCAGTACTTC. The variable domain in full, completed from reference TRBV5-6 and TRBJ2-7, reads DAGVTQSPTHLIKTRGQQVTLRCSPKSGHDTVSWYQQALGQGPQFIFQYYEEEERQRGNFPDRFSGHQFPNYSSELNVNALLLGDSALYLCASSFSPGGTYEQYFGPGTRLTVT.

The rearrangement uses TRBV4-1 and TRBJ1-2; 7 bases align to TRBD1. Germline V gives CDR1 MGHRA, CDR2 YSYEKL. The CDR3 contains 14 residues. V shed 5 bases, J shed 4 bases, and the junction held 7 bases outside the gene matches. The CDR3 region is CASSADRAGYGYTF. The CDR3 bases are TGCGCCAGCAGCGCTGACAGGGCCGGCTATGGCTACACCTTC.

V usage is TRBV9 and J usage is TRBJ1-2, with D perhaps TRBD1 (6 bases). CDR1 is SGDLS, CDR2 YYNGEE, per germline. The V end was cut by 7 bases, the J end by 8 bases, with 15 bases between. The CDR3 has 12 amino acids. CDR3 sequence reads: CASDRIDRGYTF. DNA for the CDR3: TGTGCCAGCGACCGGATTGACAGGGGCTACACCTTC.